These 17 T cell receptor beta chains were all obtained from the same sample, sequenced in a study of T-cell reconstitution after alpha-beta-depleted transplantation in children. The library targeted TCRbeta and was prepared with unique molecular identifiers. TCRdb used MiXCR to reprocess the PCR reads, holding one entry per CDR3 protein. The sample consists of 150,000 to 200,000 distinct CDR3 sequences, around 7% of them appearing once. The sequences come from PBMCs from the stem cell graft donor, collected from the stem cell graft. Receptors originate from a human donor who donated a stem cell graft to a child with Wiskott-Aldrich syndrome.

This clonotype was detected many times. V and J are TRBV5-6 and TRBJ2-7; no definite D call. With 0 bases removed from V and 3 bases from J, the gap between germline ends came to 10 bases. Germline CDR1 is SGHDT and CDR2 is YYEEEE. The CDR3 totals 14 residues. CDR3 in amino acids: CASSLAAFSYEQYF. CDR3 DNA: TGTGCCAGCAGCTTGGCTGCATTCAGCTACGAGCAGTACTTC.

The rearrangement links TRBV4-1 to TRBJ2-2, with 9 nucleotides matching TRBD2. CDR1 and CDR2 from the germline V gene are MGHRA and YSYEKL. With 2 bases clipped from V and 6 bases from J, the junction kept 13 bases outside the gene matches. The length of the CDR3 is 18 residues. CDR3 DNA: TGCGCCAGCAGCCAACAAACCCGGACTAGCGCCAGGCCCGGGGAGCTGTTTTTT. Translating it yields CASSQQTRTSARPGELFF.

This rearrangement joins TRBV7-2 to TRBJ2-7, with D hard to call. V lost 4 bases and J lost 3, with 10 bases in between. Germline CDR1 and CDR2: SGHTA and FQGNSA. CDR3 length: 13 residues. CDR3 DNA: TGTGCCAGCAGCTCAGACGCGAGCTACGAGCAGTACTTC. Residues: CASSSDASYEQYF. Using reference TRBV7-2 and TRBJ2-7 for the parts outside the CDR3, the full variable domain is GAGVSQSPSNKVTEKGKDVELRCDPISGHTALYWYRQSLGQGLEFLIYFQGNSAPDKSGLPSDRFSAERTGGSVSTLTIQRTQQEDSAVYLCASSSDASYEQYFGPGTRLTVT.

This clonotype was seen repeatedly, ten times or more. This chain joins TRBV5-1 and TRBJ2-3, with TRBD2 matching 9 bases. The CDR3 has 15 residues. V dropped 2 bases and J dropped 2; count of bases not matched to a gene: 3. The germline gives CDR1 SGHRS, CDR2 YFSETQ. The CDR3 region is CASSFLAGATDTQYF. The CDR3 DNA follows: TGCGCCAGCAGCTTTTTAGCGGGGGCCACAGATACGCAGTATTTT.

About this clonotype itself: Relative to the germline gene, one junction end is altered; a read error may explain this. DNA of the CDR3: TGCTGTGCTACAGCATTTTTAGCGGGAGAGGGCACAGATACGCAGTATTTT. As protein: CCATAFLAGEGTDTQYF. This chain joins TRBV20-1 and TRBJ2-3; 9 bases match TRBD2. The CDR3 sequence is 17 residues long. CDR1 is DFQATT and CDR2 is SNEGSKA in the germline V gene (reference sequence).

This clonotype was recorded many times. The chain joins TRBV10-3 to TRBJ1-1; D uncertain. Trimming left V 7 bases short and J 1 base short, with 10 bases between. Germline-derived CDR1 and CDR2 are ENHRY and SYGVKD. The CDR3 totals 13 residues. CDR3 sequence: CAINRGTNTEAFF. The CDR3, as DNA: TGTGCCATCAATAGAGGTACGAACACTGAAGCTTTCTTT.

Ten or more counts support this clonotype. The chain carries TRBV6-6 and TRBJ2-3; D may match TRBD1 or TRBD2 (6 bases each). V was pared by 8 bases and J by 5 bases, with 14 bases between. Germline V CDR1 and CDR2: MNHNY, SVGAGI (reference sequence). The CDR3 contains 13 residues. This CDR3 is CASSRGAGDTQYF. The CDR3 nucleotides read TGTGCCAGCTCAAGGGGGGCTGGAGATACGCAGTATTTT.

There are many counts of this clonotype. This chain uses TRBV30 with TRBJ1-2; 7 nucleotides agree with TRBD1. Germline V gives CDR1 GTSNPN, CDR2 SVGIG (reference sequence). The length of the CDR3 is 14 residues. The V and J ends lost 0 bases and 3 bases, in that order; junction bases with no gene match: 4. This CDR3 is CAWSVPGTDYGYTF. The DNA for the CDR3 is TGTGCCTGGAGTGTACCCGGGACAGACTATGGCTACACCTTC.

There are a few counts of this clonotype. For the CDR3, the DNA is TGTGCCAGCAGAGACAGGGGAAATGAGCAGTTCTTC. Its protein product is CASRDRGNEQFF. This chain joins TRBV6-2 or TRBV6-3 and TRBJ2-1; TRBD1 aligns across 8 bases. V was clipped by 6 bases and J by 7 bases; unmatched bases: 2. The CDR3 runs 12 residues. Germline CDR1 reads MNHEY; CDR2 reads SVGEGT.

J is TRBJ2-7 and V is TRBV7-9, with D possibly matching TRBD1 (5 bases). The CDR3 sequence is 11 residues long. Trimming pared 8 bases from V and 6 bases from J, leaving 11 bases between. Germline V gene sequence: CDR1 SEHNR, CDR2 FQNEAQ (reference sequence). The CDR3 spells CASAAGFEQYF. The CDR3, as DNA: TGTGCCAGCGCCGCAGGGTTCGAGCAGTACTTC.

This clonotype came up many times. V usage is TRBV10-1 and J usage is TRBJ2-2, with 10 bases identical to TRBD1. The CDR3 is 16 residues long. V was clipped by 2 bases and J by 3 bases; unmatched bases: 3. The V gene's germline CDR1 is WNHNN and CDR2 SYGVQD (reference sequence). The CDR3 DNA sequence: TGCGCCAGCAGTGAGATCGGGACAGGGGACACCGGGGAGCTGTTTTTT. It translates to CASSEIGTGDTGELFF.

This clonotype was counted many times. The chain recombines TRBV6-6 with TRBJ1-5, with a possible D match to TRBD1 (6 bases). The ends were cut back, 7 bases at V and 6 bases at J, with 13 bases in the middle. The CDR3 runs to 13 residues. Germline V gives CDR1 MNHNY, CDR2 SVGAGI (reference sequence). The DNA of the CDR3 is TGTGCCAGCACGGATAGAGGGGGTCAGCCCCAGCATTTT. Translating it yields CASTDRGGQPQHF.

This clonotype was counted ten times or more. V gene TRBV6-6 combines with J gene TRBJ2-1; TRBD2 aligns across 12 bases. The CDR3 is made up of 14 amino acids. Germline assignment: CDR1 MNHNY and CDR2 SVGAGI (reference sequence). The junction had 0 bases not matched to a gene; V was cut back by 4 bases and J by 5 bases. The CDR3 DNA reads TGTGCCAGCAGTTCTAGCGGGAGGGACAATGAGCAGTTCTTC. Amino acid sequence: CASSSSGRDNEQFF.

Ten or more counts support this clonotype. The rearrangement links TRBV28 to TRBJ1-5; D not resolved. The germline V gene has CDR1 MDHEN and CDR2 SYDVKM. CDR3 length: 15 amino acids. V was shortened by 5 bases and J by 1 base, with 12 bases between the two germline ends. The CDR3 protein is CASSIPGESNQPQHF. The CDR3 DNA sequence: TGTGCCAGCAGTATTCCCGGGGAAAGCAATCAGCCCCAGCATTTT.

The rearrangement joins TRBV7-9 to TRBJ2-3; D is possibly TRBD1 or TRBD2 (5 bases each). The CDR3 spans 15 residues. Trimming removed 6 bases at V and 3 bases at J, with 16 bases between. CDR1 and CDR2 from the germline V gene are SEHNR and FQNEAQ (reference sequence). The CDR3 nucleotides are TGTGCCAGCAGAGAGGGGTTTTTGAGGACAGATACGCAGTATTTT. Its protein product is CASREGFLRTDTQYF. The whole variable domain, filled in from reference TRBV7-9 and TRBJ2-3, reads DTGVSQNPRHKITKRGQNVTFRCDPISEHNRLYWYRQTLGQGPEFLTYFQNEAQLEKSRLLSDRFSAERPKGSFSTLEIQRTEQGDSAMYLCASREGFLRTDTQYFGPGTRLTVL.

The genes are TRBV6-1 and TRBJ2-6, with D perhaps TRBD1 (5 bases). The CDR3 consists of 17 residues. Germline V gene lookup returns CDR1 MNHNS and CDR2 SASEGT. Trimming stripped 6 bases from V and 0 bases from J, with 15 bases between. CDR3: CASSLIRQYSGANVLTF. Written as DNA, the CDR3 is TGTGCCAGCAGCCTAATCCGACAGTACTCTGGGGCCAACGTCCTGACTTTC.

This clonotype occurred many times. At one of its ends the junction is not consistent with the germline gene, which may arise from a read error. This chain links TRBV2 with TRBJ2-7; weak D call: TRBD1 (6 bases). This CDR3 has 11 amino acids. Germline values: CDR1 SNHLY, CDR2 FYNNEI. The CDR3 loop is CASSEQGQADF. The CDR3 bases are TGTGCCAGCAGTGAACAGGGGCAAGCGGACTTC. Based on the CDR3 plus reference TRBV2 and TRBJ2-7, the full variable domain is EPEVTQTPSHQVTQMGQEVILRCVPISNHLYFYWYRQILGQKVEFLVSFYNNEISEKSEIFDDQFSVERPDGSNFTLKIRSTKLEDSAMYFCASSEQGQADFGPGTRLTVT.